The present entry profiles one T cell receptor (beta chain) with its context. The CDR3 spans 14 residues. In germline, CDR1 is LNHNV, CDR2 YYDKDF (reference sequence). V was clipped by 8 bases and J by 7 bases; unmatched bases: 14. Primed by a sample-barcoded 5' primer and a J-beta primer mix, a second PCR proceeded for 7 to 11 cycles. TCRdb passed the 5' RACE reads through MiXCR, listing each CDR3 protein once. This table has around 1,000,000 distinct CDR3 sequences, 20% to 25% appearing once. This sample was taken from a study of blood T cells in healthy people across ages. The sample was also linked to a second study, of T cells of mothers and their children.

The clonotype originates from a girl aged 2 to 9 in good health. The specimen was blood. This sequence joins TRBV15 and TRBJ2-7; 7 nucleotides align to TRBD2. The CDR3 loop reads CATGIGGRVKEQYF. The CDR3 bases are TGTGCCACCGGGATCGGCGGGAGAGTAAAAGAGCAGTACTTC.